The 23 T cell receptor beta chains below all came from one sample that was sequenced in a study of CD8+CD57+ T cells in acquired aplastic anemia. Genomic DNA acted as the template from which TCR beta VDJ combination and CDR3 sequence profiling were carried out. TCRdb redid the calling of the reads with MiXCR, one entry per CDR3 protein. Of approximately 380,000 distinct CDR3 sequences in the sample, about two thirds were seen once. Material: sorted CD4+, CD8+, or CD8+CD57+ T cells (not recorded which) from PBMCs. The receptor set was obtained from a human donor in good health, serving as a control.

This sequence joins TRBV12-3 or TRBV12-4 and TRBJ1-2, with 7 bases fitting TRBD1. V was clipped by 6 bases and J by 4 bases; unmatched bases: 8. This CDR3 has 14 amino acids. The CDR3 nucleotides are TGTGCCAGCAGCGGGCCGACAGGGTCCTATGGCTACACCTTC. It translates to CASSGPTGSYGYTF.

About this clonotype: At one end the junction does not follow the germline gene, possibly because of a read error. V gene TRBV7-8 combines with J gene TRBJ2-2, with D unclear. The CDR3 runs 13 residues. Germline V gives CDR1 SGHVS, CDR2 FQNEAQ. CDR3 in DNA: TGTGCCAGCAGCCCGCCACGCGGCGTGCAGTACTTCTGG. Encoded protein: CASSPPRGVQYFW.

V usage is TRBV12-3 or TRBV12-4 and J usage is TRBJ1-4; 8 nucleotides line up with TRBD1. The ends lost 6 bases at V and 8 bases at J; junction bases unmatched: 8. This CDR3 comprises 14 residues. The CDR3 nucleotides read TGTGCCAGCAGACAACAGGGGGATAGCGAAAAACTGTTTTTT. Its protein product is CASRQQGDSEKLFF.

In its sample, this clonotype was seen many times. The chain links TRBV20-1 to TRBJ2-7, with D unclear. This CDR3 comprises 13 residues. The V gene's germline CDR1 is DFQATT and CDR2 SNEGSKA (reference sequence). Trimming removed 5 bases at V and 3 bases at J, with 14 bases between. The CDR3 here is CSAPDSRSYEQYF. The CDR3 bases are TGCAGTGCTCCCGACTCGAGGAGCTACGAGCAGTACTTC.

This clonotype has a count of ten or more. The genes are TRBV2 and TRBJ2-2, with D tentatively TRBD1 or TRBD2 (6 bases each). The germline gives CDR1 SNHLY, CDR2 FYNNEI. CDR3 length: 17 residues. V was cut by 6 bases and J by 4 bases, with 21 bases left in between. Here the CDR3 reads CASRNLPGAGGTGELFF. The DNA for the CDR3 is TGTGCCAGCAGGAACCTCCCGGGGGCAGGTGGCACCGGGGAGCTGTTTTTT. The complete variable domain, with remaining parts taken from reference TRBV2 and TRBJ2-2, reads EPEVTQTPSHQVTQMGQEVILRCVPISNHLYFYWYRQILGQKVEFLVSFYNNEISEKSEIFDDQFSVERPDGSNFTLKIRSTKLEDSAMYFCASRNLPGAGGTGELFFGEGSRLTVL.

The CDR3 DNA sequence: TGTGCCATCGGGTCTGGAAACACCATATATTTT. It specifies CAIGSGNTIYF. The chain has TRBV10-3 and TRBJ1-3; no definite D call. The CDR3 covers 11 residues. Per germline, CDR1 ENHRY and CDR2 SYGVKD. Trimming shortened V by 8 bases and J by 1 base, and 3 bases separated the two germline ends.

This clonotype was picked up a small number of times. The chain couples TRBV4-1 to TRBJ2-7; 9 nucleotides line up with TRBD1. Germline V CDR1 and CDR2: MGHRA, YSYEKL. J gave up 3 bases and V 3 bases, and 6 bases lay outside the gene matches. This CDR3 is built from 15 residues. CDR3: CASSHHGTGIYEQYF. In nucleotides, the CDR3 is TGCGCCAGCAGCCATCACGGGACAGGGATCTACGAGCAGTACTTC.

This sequence joins TRBV20-1 and TRBJ2-7, with D perhaps matching TRBD1 (5 bases). The germline V and J ends were trimmed by 4 bases and 5 bases, with 18 bases remaining between them. The CDR3 is 14 residues long. In germline, CDR1 is DFQATT, CDR2 SNEGSKA (reference sequence). CDR3 bases: TGCAGTGCTAAGGACATGGCCACGATCCACGAGCAGTACTTC. Translated: CSAKDMATIHEQYF.

In this sample, this clonotype turned up a few times. V usage is TRBV9 and J usage is TRBJ2-1; 10 bases map to TRBD2. J was trimmed by 1 base and V by 6 bases; bases with no gene match: 16. Germline values: CDR1 SGDLS, CDR2 YYNGEE. This CDR3 contains 19 residues. The CDR3 reads CASTTFGLAGADSYNEQFF. CDR3 bases: TGTGCCAGCACGACCTTCGGGCTAGCGGGGGCCGATTCCTACAATGAGCAGTTCTTC.

This clonotype occurred many times. The chain recombines TRBV27 with TRBJ1-2; a possible D gene is TRBD1 (6 bases). The germline gives CDR1 MNHEY, CDR2 SMNVEV (reference sequence). V lost 6 bases to trimming and J lost 2 bases, with 10 bases between them. There are 13 residues in the CDR3. The CDR3, as DNA: TGTGCCAGCAGCTGGGGGGCGAACTATGGCTACACCTTC. Translation gives CASSWGANYGYTF.

J is TRBJ1-1 and V is TRBV20-1; D is perhaps TRBD1 (5 bases). Germline V lookup: CDR1 DFQATT, CDR2 SNEGSKA (reference sequence). V dropped 5 bases and J dropped 0 bases, with 16 bases sitting between them. This CDR3 is built from 15 residues. The CDR3 nucleotides read TGCAGTGCTCTGACTGGCGGGGGTATGAACACTGAAGCTTTCTTT. Its protein product is CSALTGGGMNTEAFF.

The J gene is TRBJ1-1, the V gene TRBV4-2, with D perhaps TRBD1 (6 bases). CDR1 and CDR2 from the germline V gene are LGHNA and YNFKEQ. The V gene lost 0 bases and the J gene lost 10 bases, with 9 bases spanning the gap. The length of the CDR3 is 12 residues. The CDR3 here is CASSQERGRAFF. The CDR3 DNA reads as TGTGCCAGCAGCCAAGAGAGGGGGAGAGCTTTCTTT.

V and J are TRBV19 and TRBJ1-2; 8 nucleotides match TRBD1. The closer fit of TRBJ2-5 to the DNA end suggests the J call may be wrong. The CDR3 loop spans 15 amino acids. The germline CDR1 and CDR2 sequences are LNHDA and SQIVND (reference sequence). The CDR3 bases are TGTGCCAGCCAGCCCCGGGACAGGACGTGCTACGGCCAGTACTTC. It translates to CASQPRDRTCYGQYF.

This clonotype showed up many times. V is TRBV5-6 and J is TRBJ1-1; 7 bases fit TRBD1. The CDR3 runs to 14 residues. Germline V gives CDR1 SGHDT, CDR2 YYEEEE. The trim removed 4 bases at V and 3 bases at J, leaving 6 bases unmatched. The CDR3 here is CASSHRGGYTEAFF. CDR3 DNA sequence: TGTGCCAGCAGCCACAGGGGCGGGTACACTGAAGCTTTCTTT.

The chain has TRBV9 and TRBJ1-1; no definite D call. CDR1 is SGDLS, CDR2 YYNGEE, per germline. The CDR3 has 12 residues. V lost 2 bases and J 7 bases, leaving 9 bases between the germline ends. CDR3 residues: CASSVSGYEAFF. The CDR3 coding sequence is TGTGCCAGCAGCGTGTCGGGTTATGAAGCTTTCTTT.

The chain carries TRBV20-1 and TRBJ1-1, with D maybe TRBD1 (5 bases). The V gene's germline CDR1 is DFQATT and CDR2 SNEGSKA (reference sequence). The CDR3 is 14 amino acids. The V and J ends lost 3 bases and 5 bases respectively, with 16 bases between them. The CDR3 DNA reads TGCAGTGCTAGGACATACACGGACACTACTGAAGCTTTCTTT. Amino acid sequence: CSARTYTDTTEAFF.

Concerning this clonotype: This sequence may be a read error, since a much larger clone differs from it by one base. The rearrangement uses TRBV6-2 or TRBV6-3 and TRBJ1-2, with 7 bases matching TRBD1. This CDR3 is built from 15 residues. Looked up from germline, CDR1 is MNHEY and CDR2 is SVGEGT. CDR3 nucleotides: TGTGCCAGCGGTTACGGGACAGCGAAAAACTATGGCTACACCTTC. It yields the protein CASGYGTAKNYGYTF.

The genes are TRBV2 and TRBJ2-7; 9 positions agree with TRBD1. CDR1 and CDR2 (germline): SNHLY, FYNNEI. CDR3 length equals 14 residues. V lost 6 bases and J lost 7; bases outside the gene matches: 10. The CDR3 DNA sequence: TGTGCCAGCAGAACCGGGACAGGGAATATAGAGCAGTACTTC. Translating it yields CASRTGTGNIEQYF.

This clonotype showed up many times. V and J are TRBV11-2 and TRBJ1-1, with D perhaps TRBD1 (6 bases). The length of the CDR3 is 15 residues. V gave up 6 bases and J gave up 4 bases, with 18 bases separating them. From germline, CDR1 is SGHAT and CDR2 FQNNGV. DNA of the CDR3: TGTGCCAGCAGGGCTTGGGGGGCCGAGAGCACTGAAGCTTTCTTT. Its translation: CASRAWGAESTEAFF.

Only one count was recorded for this clonotype. The chain combines TRBV10-3 with TRBJ1-1, with TRBD1 as a possible D gene (5 bases). Per germline, CDR1 ENHRY and CDR2 SYGVKD. This CDR3 contains 14 residues. Trimming stripped 4 bases from V and 3 bases from J, with 12 bases between. The CDR3 DNA is TGTGCCATCAGTGGAGAGGGGTTAGACACTGAAGCTTTCTTT. Protein product: CAISGEGLDTEAFF.

Remarks on this clonotype: The junction departs from germline at one end; a sequencing error may be responsible. The J gene is TRBJ2-7, the V gene TRBV10-1; D perhaps matches TRBD1 (6 bases). Germline CDR1 WNHNN, CDR2 SYGVQD (reference sequence). CDR3 size: 13 residues. In nucleotides, the CDR3 is TGTGCCAGCAGTGAGGCACAGGGCCACGAGCAGTACTTC. Protein product: CASSEAQGHEQYF.

Notes on this clonotype: Germline and junction disagree at one end, which may indicate a read error. The rearrangement uses TRBV7-8 and TRBJ1-2; a possible D gene is TRBD1 (5 bases). Per the germline V gene, CDR1 is SGHVS and CDR2 is FQNEAQ. The length of the CDR3 is 13 residues. Written as DNA, the CDR3 is TGCGCCAGCAGCCAAGTTGGGGCCTATGGCTACACCTTC. Its protein is CASSQVGAYGYTF.

This clonotype came up a few times. This chain uses TRBV6-5 with TRBJ2-1; 10 bases line up with TRBD1. Per the germline V gene, CDR1 is MNHEY and CDR2 is SVGAGI. The J segment lost 9 bases and the V segment lost 6 bases, leaving 8 bases of the junction unmatched. The CDR3 contains 14 residues. The CDR3 loop is CASRWDRGLSEQFF. For the CDR3, the DNA is TGTGCCAGCAGGTGGGACAGGGGTTTAAGTGAGCAGTTCTTC.